This T cell receptor (beta chain) was retrieved from a study of T cell repertoires in cytomegalovirus infection. This CDR3 has 15 amino acids. V dropped 1 base and J dropped 1 base, with 10 bases sitting between them. Germline V gene lookup returns CDR1 SGHTA and CDR2 FQGNSA. This clonotype was recorded many times. TCRdb independently ran MiXCR on the reads; one entry per CDR3 protein. The sample contains about 490,000 distinct CDR3 sequences, 16% of which appear only once. The chain employs TRBV7-2 and TRBJ2-5; possibly TRBD2 for D (5 bases). Material: CD8+ T cells from PBMCs. This clonotype was obtained from a human donor in good health (CMV status not recorded). Some clones in this sample may be carry-over from other donors' samples. The CDR3 region is CASSLGRAPQETQYF. CDR3 DNA: TGTGCCAGCAGCTTAGGGCGGGCCCCCCAAGAGACCCAGTACTTC.